This T cell receptor (beta chain) was captured in a study of shared clonotypes between healthy human individuals. Sequenced by immunoSEQ multiplex PCR; TCRdb stores in-frame clones only, minus some. The profile shows roughly 1,100,000 clones, 60% to 80% of them singletons. A remark on this clone: Its specificity is not known.

There were no recent acute infections or vaccinations among the donors, who were healthy HIV-negative adults. Broader study findings: When compared with the clonotypes that were shared by all four sorted-subset donors, the non-shared clonotypes turned out to have lower generation probabilities. In having few donors, the study represented limited genetic and exposure-history diversity.

Germline V gives CDR1 SGHDT, CDR2 YYEEEE. The CDR3 covers 15 residues. With 0 bases removed from V and 7 bases from J, the gap between germline ends came to 16 bases. Sequenced input: memory CD4+ T cells sorted from blood. Subset of the sample: CD45RA-negative fraction. The TCR was taken from a man younger than 30 in good health. The V gene is TRBV5-6, the J gene TRBJ1-1; D is undetermined. CDR3 sequence reads: CASSLVGRLVGEAFF. In DNA form, the CDR3 reads TGTGCCAGCAGCTTGGTTGGCAGGTTGGTTGGTGAAGCTTTCTTT. The variable domain in full, with the rest retrieved from reference TRBV5-6 and TRBJ1-1, is DAGVTQSPTHLIKTRGQQVTLRCSPKSGHDTVSWYQQALGQGPQFIFQYYEEEERQRGNFPDRFSGHQFPNYSSELNVNALLLGDSALYLCASSLVGRLVGEAFFGQGTRLTVV.